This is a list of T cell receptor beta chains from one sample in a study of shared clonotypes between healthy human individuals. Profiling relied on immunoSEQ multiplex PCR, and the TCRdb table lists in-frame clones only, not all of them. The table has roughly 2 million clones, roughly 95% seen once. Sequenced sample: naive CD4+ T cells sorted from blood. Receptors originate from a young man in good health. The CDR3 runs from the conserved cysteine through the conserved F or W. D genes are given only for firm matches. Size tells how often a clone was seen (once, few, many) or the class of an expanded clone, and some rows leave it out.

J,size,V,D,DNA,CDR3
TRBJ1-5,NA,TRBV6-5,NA,TGTGCCAGCAGTTACACCAATCAGCCCCAGCATTTT,CASSYTNQPQHF
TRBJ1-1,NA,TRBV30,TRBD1,TGTGCCTGGAGTTTCAACAGGGGAATCACTGAAGCTTTCTTT,CAWSFNRGITEAFF
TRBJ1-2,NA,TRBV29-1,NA,TGCAGCGTTAACTCTAACTATGGCTACACCTTC,CSVNSNYGYTF
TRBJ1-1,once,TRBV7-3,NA,TGTGCCAGCAGCCCTACGACAGGTCGGACTGAAGCTTTCTTT,CASSPTTGRTEAFF
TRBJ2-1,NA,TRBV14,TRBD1,TGTGCCAGCAGTACCGGACAGGGGGCGTCCAATGAGCAGTTCTTC,CASSTGQGASNEQFF
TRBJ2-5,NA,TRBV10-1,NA,TGCGCCAGCAGTGAGTCGCGTACAGGGAGGGAGACCCAGTACTTC,CASSESRTGRETQYF
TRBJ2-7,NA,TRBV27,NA,TGTGCCAGCAGTTTCACAGGGAGCTCCTACGAGCAGTACTTC,CASSFTGSSYEQYF
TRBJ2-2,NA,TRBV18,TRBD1,TGTGCCAGCTCACTCGGACAGGGGGCGAACACCGGGGAGCTGTTTTTT,CASSLGQGANTGELFF
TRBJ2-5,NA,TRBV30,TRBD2,TGTGCCTGGAGTAGGTCTAGCGGGAGAGGCAGGGAGACCCAGTACTTC,CAWSRSSGRGRETQYF
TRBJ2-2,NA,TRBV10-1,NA,TGCGCCACCTCGGACAGTAACCACGGAAACACCGGGGAGCTGTTTTTT,CATSDSNHGNTGELFF
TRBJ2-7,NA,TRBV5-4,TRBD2,TGTGCCAGCAGCCGCAGCGGGAGGGCCGGGGACGAGCAGTACTTC,CASSRSGRAGDEQYF
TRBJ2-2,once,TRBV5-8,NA,TGTGCCAGCAGCGCCCCCGGGACCAGCAGACTGATCGGGGAGCTGTTTTTT,CASSAPGTSRLIGELFF
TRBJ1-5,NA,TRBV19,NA,TGTGCCAGTAGTGCCAGTGGAAGGGTAAGCGGTCAGCCCCAGCATTTT,CASSASGRVSGQPQHF
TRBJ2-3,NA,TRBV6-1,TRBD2,TGTGCCAGCAGGGCTAGCGGACAAGATACGCAGTATTTT,CASRASGQDTQYF
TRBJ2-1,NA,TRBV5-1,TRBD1,TGCGCCAGCAGCCGACAGGGGAGTGAGCAGTTCTTC,CASSRQGSEQFF
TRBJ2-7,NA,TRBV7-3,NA,TGTGCCAGCAGCTCCGGGAGAGGCTCCTACGAGCAGTACTTC,CASSSGRGSYEQYF
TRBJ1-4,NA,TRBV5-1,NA,TGCGCCAGCAGCTTGGTTCAGACAGGAGCAAATGAAAAACTGTTTTTT,CASSLVQTGANEKLFF
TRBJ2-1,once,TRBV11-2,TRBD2,TGTGCCAGCAGCTTAACTAGCGCCCCCTTCAATGAGCAGTTCTTC,CASSLTSAPFNEQFF
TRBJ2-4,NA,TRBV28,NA,TGTGCCAGCAGTCCTTCCCCAGGTGCAAACATTCAGTACTTC,CASSPSPGANIQYF
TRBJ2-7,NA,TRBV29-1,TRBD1,TGCAGCGTTGTCCGGGACAGGGGCGGCGAGCAGTACTTC,CSVVRDRGGEQYF
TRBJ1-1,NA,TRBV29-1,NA,TGCAGCGCCGGGCACACTGAAGCTTTCTTT,CSAGHTEAFF
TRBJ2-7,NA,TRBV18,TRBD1,TGTGCCAGCTCACCACCGGGACAGGGGCTCTACGAGCAGTACTTC,CASSPPGQGLYEQYF
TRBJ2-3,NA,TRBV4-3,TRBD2,TGCGCCAGCAGCCAAGTCCCCTTTAGCGGGGGAGGTTCAGATACGCAGTATTTT,CASSQVPFSGGGSDTQYF
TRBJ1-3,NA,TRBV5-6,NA,TGTGCCAGCAGCTTGGCTGCCCAGGGGTACTCTGGAAACACCATATATTTT,CASSLAAQGYSGNTIYF
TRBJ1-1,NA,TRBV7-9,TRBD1,TGTGCCAGCAGCCTGGACCGGGACAGGGGAAATGAAGCTTTCTTT,CASSLDRDRGNEAFF
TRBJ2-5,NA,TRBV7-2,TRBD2,TGTGCCAGCAGCCCGTCGCGTCTAGCGGGACTCCTGGTGGCCCAGTACTTC,CASSPSRLAGLLVAQYF
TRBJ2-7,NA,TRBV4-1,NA,TGCGCCAGCAGCCGTGGGGGCCTTGGAAACGAGCAGTACTTC,CASSRGGLGNEQYF
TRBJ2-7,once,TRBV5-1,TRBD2,TGCGCCAGCAGCTTAATAGCGGGAGAGTCCTACGAGCAGTACTTC,CASSLIAGESYEQYF
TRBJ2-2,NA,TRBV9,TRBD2,TGTGCCAGCTGCCGGGAGGAAAACACCGGGGAGCTGTTTTTT,CASCREENTGELFF
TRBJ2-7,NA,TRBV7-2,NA,TGTGCCAGCAGCTTAGAACGCCGGGGCTACGAGCAGTACTTC,CASSLERRGYEQYF
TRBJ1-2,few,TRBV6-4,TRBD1,TGTGCCAGCAGAATGCGACAGGGGGATGGCTACACCTTC,CASRMRQGDGYTF
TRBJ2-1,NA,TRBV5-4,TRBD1,TGTGCCAGCAGCTTGGGAAACGGACAGGGTGCCGGCAATGAGCAGTTCTTC,CASSLGNGQGAGNEQFF
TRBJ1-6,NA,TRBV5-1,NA,TGCGCCAGCAACCCGACGGATAAGTTCTATAATTCACCCCTCCACTTT,CASNPTDKFYNSPLHF
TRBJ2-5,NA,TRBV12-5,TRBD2,TGTGCTAGTGGTTTGGGAATAGCGGGCCAGGAGACCCAGTACTTC,CASGLGIAGQETQYF
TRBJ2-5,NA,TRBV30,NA,TGTGCCTGGAGCGAGGGACAATCGCGGGAGACCCAGTACTTC,CAWSEGQSRETQYF
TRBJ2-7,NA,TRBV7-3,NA,TGTGCCAGCAGCCCCACTGGGGGTCTTTCCTACGAGCAGTACTTC,CASSPTGGLSYEQYF
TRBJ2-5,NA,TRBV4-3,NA,TGCGCCAGCAGCCAAGATCTCCGCGGTTACCAAGAGACCCAGTACTTC,CASSQDLRGYQETQYF
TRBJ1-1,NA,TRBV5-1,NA,TGCGCCAGCAGCTTGGATAGGGAAGCTTTCTTT,CASSLDREAFF
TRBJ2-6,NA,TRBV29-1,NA,TGCAGCGTTAGGCAGGGATCATCTGGGGCCAACGTCCTGACTTTC,CSVRQGSSGANVLTF
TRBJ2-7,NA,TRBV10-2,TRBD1,TGCGCCAGCAGTGAGAAAGGGACAGCCTACGAGCAGTACTTC,CASSEKGTAYEQYF
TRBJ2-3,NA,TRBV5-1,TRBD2,TGCGCCAGCAGGAGGCCGGGACTAGCGGGGATTCTAGAGCGAGATACGCAGTATTTT,CASRRPGLAGILERDTQYF
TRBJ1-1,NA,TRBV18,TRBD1,TGTGCCAGCTCACGAACTGGACAGGGGAACACTGAAGCTTTCTTT,CASSRTGQGNTEAFF
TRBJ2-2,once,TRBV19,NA,TGTGCCAGTACCTCAAGGGGCGGCACCGGGGAGCTGTTTTTT,CASTSRGGTGELFF
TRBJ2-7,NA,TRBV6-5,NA,TGTGCCAGCAGTTACTCGAGTGGGCCTAGCTCCTACGAGCAGTACTTC,CASSYSSGPSSYEQYF
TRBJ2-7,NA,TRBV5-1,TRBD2,TGCGCCAGCAGCTTGGGAGGGCTAGCGGGAGGTTACTCCTACGAGCAGTACTTC,CASSLGGLAGGYSYEQYF
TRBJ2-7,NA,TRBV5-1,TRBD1,TGCGCCAGCAGCTTGGTAGGGGGCAACGAGCAGTACTTC,CASSLVGGNEQYF
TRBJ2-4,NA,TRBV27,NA,TGTGCCAGCAGGGAGATAGCCAAAAACATTCAGTACTTC,CASREIAKNIQYF
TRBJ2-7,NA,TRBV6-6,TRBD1,TGTGCCACCTTAGACAGGGTTTTCCCGGACGAGCAGTACTTC,CATLDRVFPDEQYF
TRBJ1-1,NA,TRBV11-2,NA,TGTGCCAGCAGCTTGGCGGGAACTGAAGCTTTCTTT,CASSLAGTEAFF
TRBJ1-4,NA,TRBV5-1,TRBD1,TGCGCCAGCAGCCCGCAGGGGGCAAGTGAAAAACTGTTTTTT,CASSPQGASEKLFF
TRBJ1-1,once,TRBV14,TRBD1,TGTGCCAGCAGCCAAGTCAACAGGGGAAACACTGAAGCTTTCTTT,CASSQVNRGNTEAFF
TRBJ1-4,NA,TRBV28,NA,TGTGCCAGCAGTTTGTACTTGGAACTGTTTTTT,CASSLYLELFF